This entry describes one T cell receptor (beta chain). The CDR3 runs to 17 residues. The junction had 6 bases not matched to a gene; V was cut back by 4 bases and J by 0 bases. CDR1 SGHTA and CDR2 FQGNSA come from the germline V gene. This record belongs to a study of blood T cell repertoires in COVID-19. The repertoire was sequenced with immunoSEQ multiplex PCR; TCRdb's copy has only in-frame clones and lacks some. Of 200,000 to 250,000 clones detected, around 91% appear once; the ten largest clones hold over 12%. The origin of this receptor is a man aged 25 to 40 who had been exposed to COVID-19. The sample consisted of PBMCs or T cells enriched from blood (not recorded which). This chain connects TRBV7-2 to TRBJ2-7; 13 positions match TRBD2. Here the CDR3 DNA reads TGTGCCAGCAGCTCCTCTGGACTAGCGGGGGACTCCTACGAGCAGTACTTC. It yields the protein CASSSSGLAGDSYEQYF.